This TCR beta chain stems from a study of siplizumab effects on memory and regulatory T cells. Study-level points and caveats: Unstimulated subsets were the mapping target of only a minor fraction of alloreactive clones.

For this clone: Its matching antigen is unknown.

V gave up 2 bases and J gave up 1 base, with 8 bases separating them. In germline, CDR1 is WNHNN, CDR2 SYGVQD (reference sequence). CDR3 size: 15 residues. Per individual sample, about 97,000 TCR templates were assayed. Libraries were prepared by immunoSEQ multiplex PCR; TCRdb keeps only in-frame clonotypes and omits some of them. The data contain over 35,000 clones, about 90% of them singletons. Sequencing was performed on unstimulated naive, memory, effector memory and TEMRA subsets derived from a few donor pairs. The J gene is TRBJ2-2, the V gene TRBV10-1, with a possible D match to TRBD1 (5 bases). The sequence was obtained from a human donor in good health. Sequencing input: naive CD4+ T cells sorted from blood. The CDR3 DNA is TGCGCCAGCAGTGAGATAAGGGGGAACACCGGGGAGCTGTTTTTT. Its protein product is CASSEIRGNTGELFF.